This T cell receptor (beta chain) was sequenced for a study of CD8 T cells in ankylosing spondylitis. Whole-study results and caveats: Disease-linked clones bore a CD8+ phenotype, appearing relatively rarely in peripheral blood.

Scientists made TCR beta libraries using quantitative 5'-RACE with molecular barcodes. TCRdb reanalysed the 5' RACE reads using MiXCR and keeps one entry per CDR3 protein. The table records 100,000 to 150,000 distinct CDR3 sequences, approximately 10% of them present only once. In its sample, this clonotype was seen a few times. Its antigen is unknown. This CDR3 has 14 residues. The ends were cut back, 8 bases at V and 4 bases at J, with 15 bases in the middle. The chain has TRBV12-3 or TRBV12-4 and TRBJ2-1; tentatively, D is TRBD1 or TRBD2 (5 bases each). The sample consisted of blood, either unsorted or a sorted T cell fraction (not recorded which). The origin of this receptor is a male donor with ankylosing spondylitis or in good health (not recorded which). The CDR3 protein is CASWDAGRYNEQFF. The CDR3 nucleotides are TGTGCCAGCTGGGACGCCGGACGTTACAATGAGCAGTTCTTC.